The clone carrying this T cell receptor (beta chain) came up a few times. This sample was taken from a study of blood T cell repertoires in COVID-19. About the research overall: The United States, Italy and Spain supplied acute and convalescent COVID-19 samples. T cells, B-cell-depleted T cells, or PBMCs supplied cDNA or gDNA.

Authors' data handling: Amplification from reference gene primers served as the basis for estimated nucleated cell counts. Measured with immunoSEQ multiplex PCR; TCRdb has only the in-frame clones, and not every one. V and J calls and clone size are copied from that table; D and trimming were computed from the DNA. Of 50,000 to 80,000 clones listed, more than 80% were seen once; the top ten hold around 8.4%. Germline values: CDR1 MNHNS, CDR2 SASEGT. The CDR3 totals 15 residues. Trimming took off 3 bases at V and 0 bases at J, with 9 bases between the two ends. The sequence was obtained from an elderly woman with active COVID-19. Sequencing used peripheral blood. The V and J genes are TRBV6-1 and TRBJ1-3; weak D call: TRBD1 (6 bases). The CDR3 DNA is TGTGCCAGCAGTGACCAGGGGTTCTCTGGAAACACCATATATTTT. Translation: CASSDQGFSGNTIYF.